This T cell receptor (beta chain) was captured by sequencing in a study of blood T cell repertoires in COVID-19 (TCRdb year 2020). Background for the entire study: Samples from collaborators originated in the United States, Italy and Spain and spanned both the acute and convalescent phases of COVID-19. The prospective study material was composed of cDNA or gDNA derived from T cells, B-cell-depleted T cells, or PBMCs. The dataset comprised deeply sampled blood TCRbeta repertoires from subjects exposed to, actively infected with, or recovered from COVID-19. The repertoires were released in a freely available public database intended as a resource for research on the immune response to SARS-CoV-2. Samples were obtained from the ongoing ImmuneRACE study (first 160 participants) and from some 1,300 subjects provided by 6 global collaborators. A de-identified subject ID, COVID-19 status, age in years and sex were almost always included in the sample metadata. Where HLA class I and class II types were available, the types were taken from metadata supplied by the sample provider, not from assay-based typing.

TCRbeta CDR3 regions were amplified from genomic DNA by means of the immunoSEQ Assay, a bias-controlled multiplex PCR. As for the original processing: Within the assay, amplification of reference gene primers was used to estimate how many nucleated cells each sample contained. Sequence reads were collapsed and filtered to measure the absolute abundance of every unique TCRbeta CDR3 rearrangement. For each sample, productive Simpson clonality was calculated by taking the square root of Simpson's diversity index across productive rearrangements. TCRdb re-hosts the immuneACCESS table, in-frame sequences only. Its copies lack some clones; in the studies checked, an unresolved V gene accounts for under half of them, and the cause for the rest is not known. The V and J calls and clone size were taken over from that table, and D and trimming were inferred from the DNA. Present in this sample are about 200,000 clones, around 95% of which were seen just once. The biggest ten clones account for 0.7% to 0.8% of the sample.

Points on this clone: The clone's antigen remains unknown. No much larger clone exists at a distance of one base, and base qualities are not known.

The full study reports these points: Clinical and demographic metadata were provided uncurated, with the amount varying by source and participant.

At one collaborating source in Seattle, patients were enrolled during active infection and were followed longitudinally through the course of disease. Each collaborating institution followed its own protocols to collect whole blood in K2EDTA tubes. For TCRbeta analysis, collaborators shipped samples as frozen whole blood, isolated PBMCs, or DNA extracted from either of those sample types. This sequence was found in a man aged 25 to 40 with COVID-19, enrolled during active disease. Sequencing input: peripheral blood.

CDR3 protein: CASSAQGRNYGYTF. The sequenced DNA is TGTGCCAGCAGCGCACAGGGGAGGAACTATGGCTACACCTTC. The chain links TRBV3-1 (or the pseudogene TRBV3-2) with TRBJ1-2; TRBD1 matches 7 bases in the middle. Looking up the germline V gene (reference sequence) yields CDR1 LGHDT and CDR2 YNNKEL. V trim: 5 bases; J trim: 2 bases; unmatched bases: 5. The CDR3 contains 14 residues, cysteine and phenylalanine counted. Only the CDR3 region is kept as DNA, spanning 42 bases read in frame from base 1.